Listed below are T cell receptor beta chains from one sample, sequenced in a study of blood T cell repertoires in COVID-19. Assay used: immunoSEQ multiplex PCR; TCRdb lists only in-frame clones, some missing. The sample lists around 280,000 clones; over 80% were seen once. Sample: peripheral blood. The origin of the receptors is a woman in her fifties or sixties with active or convalescent COVID-19. The CDR3 runs from the conserved cysteine through the conserved F or W. Fields, in order: J gene, D gene, V gene, CDR3 protein, CDR3 DNA. The D gene is left open where the match is weak.

TRBJ1-5 | . | TRBV6-5 | CASKVGSKNQHF | TGTGCCAGTAAGGTGGGCAGCAAAAATCAGCATTTT
TRBJ2-2 | TRBD1 | TRBV6-5 | CASSYTGGDTGELFF | TGTGCCAGCAGTTACACAGGGGGCGACACCGGGGAGCTGTTTTTT
TRBJ1-3 | . | TRBV30 | CAWSVPERSGNTIYF | TGTGCCTGGAGTGTACCGGAGCGCTCTGGAAACACCATATATTTT
TRBJ2-3 | TRBD2 | TRBV10-2 | CATTLAGGADTQYF | TGCGCCACCACACTAGCGGGAGGGGCAGATACGCAGTATTTT
TRBJ1-1 | . | TRBV4-1 | CASRYQPGENTEAFF | TGCGCCAGCCGCTATCAGCCCGGGGAGAACACTGAAGCTTTCTTT
TRBJ2-7 | TRBD2 | TRBV30 | CAWSVGGRTEQYF | TGTGCCTGGAGTGTGGGCGGGAGAACCGAGCAGTACTTC
TRBJ1-1 | . | TRBV7-9 | CASSKEVRGEAFF | TGTGCCAGCAGCAAAGAGGTCCGGGGAGAAGCTTTCTTT
TRBJ1-5 | . | TRBV7-7 | CAGGVGEGGSNQPQHF | TGTGCCGGGGGGGTAGGTGAGGGAGGGAGCAATCAGCCCCAGCATTTT
TRBJ2-2 | TRBD1 | TRBV12-5 | CASGLVGTGSNTGELFF | TGTGCTAGTGGTTTGGTAGGGACAGGATCGAACACCGGGGAGCTGTTTTTT
TRBJ1-2 | . | TRBV19 | CASSVQGANYGYTF | TGTGCCAGTAGTGTACAGGGAGCTAACTATGGCTACACCTTC
TRBJ1-1 | TRBD1 | TRBV5-1 | CASSMTGPTEAFF | TGCGCCAGCAGCATGACAGGGCCCACTGAAGCTTTCTTT